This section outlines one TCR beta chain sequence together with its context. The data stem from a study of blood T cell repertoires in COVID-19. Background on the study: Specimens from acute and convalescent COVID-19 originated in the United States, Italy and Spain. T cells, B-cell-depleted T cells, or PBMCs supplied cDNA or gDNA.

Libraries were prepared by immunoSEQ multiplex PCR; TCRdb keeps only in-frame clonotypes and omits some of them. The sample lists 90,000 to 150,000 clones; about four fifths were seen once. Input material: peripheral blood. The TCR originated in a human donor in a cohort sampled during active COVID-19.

The CDR3 region is CASSVGDRGWSPLHF. The CDR3 bases are TGTGCCAGCAGCGTAGGGGACAGGGGTTGGTCACCCCTCCACTTT. The V call is TRBV9, the J call TRBJ1-6, with TRBD1 matching 10 bases. V dropped 0 bases and J dropped 10; count of bases not matched to a gene: 4. The CDR3 is 15 amino acids. Per the germline V gene, CDR1 is SGDLS and CDR2 is YYNGEE.